The present T cell receptor (beta chain) was sequenced within a study of cytomegalovirus exposure and HLA in healthy donors. Regarding the study as a whole: Looking again later, the authors saw that most CMV-associated TCR beta chains seemed HLA-restricted.

PCR primers comprised 60 Vbeta and 13 Jbeta primers. Sequencing was performed with immunoSEQ multiplex PCR; in TCRdb, only in-frame clones are kept and a portion is missing. This table holds 150,000 to 200,000 clones, roughly 80% found once. Points on this clone: The target antigen is unknown.

Germline lookup yields CDR1 SGHNT and CDR2 YENEEA. V lost 5 bases, J lost 2 bases, and 2 bases stayed unmatched. This CDR3 has 15 amino acids. This receptor was identified in a woman aged 25-40 years in good health and CMV-seropositive. Sequenced input: PBMCs. The chain has TRBV11-3 and TRBJ2-1, with 11 bases fitting TRBD1. CDR3 DNA: TGTGCCAGCAGCACGGGACAGGGGGCCTACAATGAGCAGTTCTTC. Amino acids: CASSTGQGAYNEQFF. Complete variable domain (other parts from reference TRBV11-3 and TRBJ2-1): EAGVVQSPRYKIIEKKQPVAFWCNPISGHNTLYWYLQNLGQGPELLIRYENEEAVDDSQLPKDRFSAERLKGVDSTLKIQPAELGDSAVYLCASSTGQGAYNEQFFGPGTRLTVL.